This entry concerns a single T cell receptor (beta chain). The data stem from a study of control samples from healthy donors and cancer patients. Some clones are missing from TCRdb's copy, which holds only in-frame ones; the method was immunoSEQ multiplex PCR. The data hold 150,000 or so clones, with 70% to 90% observed a single time. The ends lost 2 bases at V and 3 bases at J; junction bases unmatched: 3. This CDR3 is built from 16 residues. CDR1 is SGHNT, CDR2 YYREEE, per germline (reference sequence). The genes are TRBV5-4 and TRBJ2-1, with 12 bases that match TRBD2. The clonotype originates from a woman aged 25 to 39 in good health. The sample was blood. This CDR3 reads CASSLGTSGRYNEQFF. For the CDR3, the DNA is TGTGCCAGCAGCTTAGGGACTAGCGGGCGCTACAATGAGCAGTTCTTC. Filled out from reference TRBV5-4 and TRBJ2-1, the complete variable domain reads ETGVTQSPTHLIKTRGQQVTLRCSSQSGHNTVSWYQQALGQGPQFIFQYYREEENGRGNFPPRFSGLQFPNYSSELNVNALELDDSALYLCASSLGTSGRYNEQFFGPGTRLTVL.